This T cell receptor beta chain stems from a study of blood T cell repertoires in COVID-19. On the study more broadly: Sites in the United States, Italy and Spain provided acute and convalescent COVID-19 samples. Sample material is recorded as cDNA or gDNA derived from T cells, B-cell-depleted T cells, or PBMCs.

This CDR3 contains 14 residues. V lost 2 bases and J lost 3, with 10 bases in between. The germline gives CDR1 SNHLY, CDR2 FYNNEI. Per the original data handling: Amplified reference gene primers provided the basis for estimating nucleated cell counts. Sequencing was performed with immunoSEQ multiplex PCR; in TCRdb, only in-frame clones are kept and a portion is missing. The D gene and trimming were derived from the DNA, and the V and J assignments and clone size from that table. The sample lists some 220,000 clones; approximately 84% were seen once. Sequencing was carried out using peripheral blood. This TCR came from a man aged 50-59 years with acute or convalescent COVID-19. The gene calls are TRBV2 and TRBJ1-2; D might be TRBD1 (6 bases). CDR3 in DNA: TGTGCCAGCAGTGAAAACAGGGAGCACTATGGCTACACCTTC. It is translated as CASSENREHYGYTF.